The 21 T cell receptor beta chains given below trace back to one sample, sequenced in a study of blood T cell repertoires in COVID-19. Some clones are missing from TCRdb's copy, which holds only in-frame ones; the method was immunoSEQ multiplex PCR. The sample lists about 100,000 clones, approximately 81% occurring once. The sample comprised peripheral blood. The receptors originated from a human donor in a cohort sampled during active COVID-19.

Regarding this clone: A read error may account for a junction end that differs from germline. The CDR3 nucleotides read TGTGCCAGTGACAGCGCTATCTCCCACGAGCAGTACTTC. This codes for CASDSAISHEQYF. V gene TRBV7-9 combines with J gene TRBJ2-7; perhaps TRBD1 as D (5 bases). This CDR3 is 13 amino acids long. Germline values: CDR1 SEHNR, CDR2 FQNEAQ (reference sequence).

This chain uses TRBV9 with TRBJ2-1; D is uncertain. The CDR3 is made up of 15 amino acids. Between the trimmed V and J ends, which lost 0 bases and 2 bases, there was a span of 9 bases. The germline CDR1 and CDR2 sequences are SGDLS and YYNGEE. CDR3 DNA: TGTGCCAGCAGCGTAGGAGCGATGGCCTACAATGAGCAGTTCTTC. Protein: CASSVGAMAYNEQFF.

The rearrangement uses TRBV3-1 (or the pseudogene TRBV3-2) and TRBJ1-2; 7 bases match TRBD1. V shed 2 bases and J 0 bases; nucleotides not matched to a gene: 3. Germline CDR1 and CDR2: LGHDT and YNNKEL (reference sequence). This CDR3 has 15 residues. CDR3 region: CASSQTGTANYGYTF. The CDR3 region has the DNA TGTGCCAGCAGCCAAACCGGGACAGCTAACTATGGCTACACCTTC.

V gene TRBV7-3 combines with J gene TRBJ1-1, with TRBD1 identical over 7 bases. The V gene end was trimmed by 0 bases and the J gene end by 2 bases; junction bases not matched to a gene: 0. This CDR3 is built from 14 residues. Germline CDR1 SGHTA, CDR2 FQGTGA. This chain's CDR3 is CASSLTGGNTEAFF. CDR3 DNA sequence: TGTGCCAGCAGCTTAACAGGGGGCAACACTGAAGCTTTCTTT.

This chain links TRBV28 with TRBJ2-1; no clear D gene. Germline V gene lookup returns CDR1 MDHEN and CDR2 SYDVKM. V dropped 5 bases and J dropped 10 bases, with 12 bases sitting between them. CDR3 length: 12 residues. In DNA, the CDR3 is TGTGCCAGCAGTCTAAATCGCTACGAGCAGTTCTTC. Translating gives CASSLNRYEQFF.

V usage is TRBV12-5 and J usage is TRBJ2-5, with 10 bases matching TRBD2. Germline V gene data show CDR1 as LGHNT and CDR2 as FRNRAP. The CDR3 has 17 amino acids. V was pared by 2 bases and J by 5 bases, with 11 bases of the junction left unmatched. The CDR3 is CASGLTASSGGAETQYF. CDR3 nucleotide sequence: TGTGCTAGTGGTTTGACGGCGTCGAGCGGGGGGGCTGAGACCCAGTACTTC. Full variable domain (missing parts from reference TRBV12-5 and TRBJ2-5): DARVTQTPRHKVTEMGQEVTMRCQPILGHNTVFWYRQTMMQGLELLAYFRNRAPLDDSGMPKDRFSAEMPDATLATLKIQPSEPRDSAVYFCASGLTASSGGAETQYFGPGTRLLVL.

The chain joins TRBV9 to TRBJ1-6; TRBD1 aligns across 11 bases. Trimming cost V 3 bases and J 7 bases; bases outside gene matches: 3. This CDR3 has 15 amino acids. Germline V gene lookup returns CDR1 SGDLS and CDR2 YYNGEE. The CDR3 protein is CASSAGQGANSPLHF. CDR3 DNA sequence: TGTGCCAGCAGCGCCGGACAGGGGGCGAATTCACCCCTCCACTTT.

CDR3 in amino acids: CASSYSGGQSETQYF. The CDR3 coding sequence is TGTGCCAGCAGTTATAGCGGGGGGCAGTCAGAGACCCAGTACTTC. V is TRBV6-5 and J is TRBJ2-5, with 10 bases lining up with TRBD2. V trimming: 3 bases; J trimming: 4 bases; junction bases outside the gene matches: 5. Germline CDR1 and CDR2: MNHEY and SVGAGI. CDR3 length: 15 residues.

This clone was seen a few times. The chain uses TRBV3-1 (or the pseudogene TRBV3-2) and TRBJ2-3; no reliable D call. V gave up 5 bases and J gave up 7 bases, with 7 bases separating them. There are 11 residues in the CDR3. In germline, CDR1 is LGHDT, CDR2 YNNKEL (reference sequence). CDR3 amino acids: CASSYGYTQYF. The CDR3 DNA sequence: TGTGCCAGCAGCTATGGCTATACGCAGTATTTT.

The V gene is TRBV9, the J gene TRBJ2-7, with a weak D call TRBD2 (5 bases). CDR1 and CDR2 (germline): SGDLS, YYNGEE. This CDR3 comprises 14 residues. The V and J ends lost 0 bases and 5 bases respectively, with 12 bases between them. Here the CDR3 reads CASSVDGPGDEQYF. In DNA, the CDR3 is TGTGCCAGCAGCGTAGACGGGCCCGGGGACGAGCAGTACTTC.

The chain couples TRBV18 to TRBJ2-3; TRBD1 matches at 7 bases. The CDR3 runs 15 residues. Germline V gene data show CDR1 as KGHSH and CDR2 as LQKENI. V gave up 2 bases and J gave up 4 bases; unmatched junction bases: 6. The CDR3 here is CASSPGLGGADTQYF. CDR3 sequence (DNA): TGTGCCAGCTCACCAGGTCTAGGGGGCGCAGATACGCAGTATTTT.

The V and J genes are TRBV9 and TRBJ1-6; no firm D call. V was cut by 3 bases and J by 7 bases, with 11 bases left in between. The CDR3 consists of 14 residues. The V gene's germline CDR1 is SGDLS and CDR2 YYNGEE. The CDR3 DNA sequence: TGTGCCAGCAGCGCGGGGATGGTGAATTCACCCCTCCACTTT. Translating it yields CASSAGMVNSPLHF.

The count of this clone is one. DNA for the CDR3: TGTGCCAGCAGTTTGGCAGGGCCTAGCAATCAGCCCCAGCATTTT. Translating it yields CASSLAGPSNQPQHF. The chain combines TRBV28 with TRBJ1-5, with a tentative D call TRBD1 (5 bases). The germline V gene encodes CDR1 MDHEN and CDR2 SYDVKM. CDR3 length: 15 amino acids. V was pared by 3 bases and J by 0 bases, with 9 bases between.

The V and J genes are TRBV10-2 and TRBJ1-2; TRBD1 matches 9 bases. Looked up from germline, CDR1 is WSHSY and CDR2 is SAAADI. The V segment lost 6 bases and the J segment 8 bases; nucleotides outside the gene matches: 13. This CDR3 is 15 amino acids long. The CDR3 DNA reads as TGCGCCAGCAGGCCAAAGGGACAGGGCGAATTCGGCTACACCTTC. This codes for CASRPKGQGEFGYTF.

The chain employs TRBV7-9 and TRBJ2-5; D uncertain. There are 14 residues in the CDR3. V was cut by 2 bases and J by 0 bases, with 7 bases left in between. CDR1 is SEHNR, CDR2 FQNEAQ, per germline (reference sequence). For the CDR3, the DNA is TGTGCCAGCAGCTTAATGAGCAACCAAGAGACCCAGTACTTC. Its translation: CASSLMSNQETQYF.

The gene calls are TRBV18 and TRBJ2-7; 9 bases agree with TRBD2. CDR1 and CDR2 from the germline V gene are KGHSH and LQKENI. V lost 4 bases, J lost 3 bases, and 10 bases stayed unmatched. The CDR3 runs 16 residues. CDR3 coding DNA: TGTGCCAGCTCACAACCTAGGACTAGCGTGGACTACGAGCAGTACTTC. As protein: CASSQPRTSVDYEQYF.

The genes are TRBV5-4 and TRBJ2-1, with 7 bases matching TRBD1. Germline CDR1 SGHNT, CDR2 YYREEE (reference sequence). V was clipped by 3 bases and J by 7 bases; unmatched bases: 7. This CDR3 has 14 residues. CDR3 in DNA: TGTGCCAGCAGCTCGCAGGGGGATGGGAATGAGCAGTTCTTC. Translating it yields CASSSQGDGNEQFF.

The gene calls are TRBV30 and TRBJ1-1; TRBD1 might be the D (5 bases). The germline CDR1 and CDR2 sequences are GTSNPN and SVGIG (reference sequence). The CDR3 contains 13 residues. The V gene lost 3 bases and the J gene lost 3 bases, with 11 bases spanning the gap. The CDR3 coding sequence is TGTGCCTGGAGACCGGGGGTCTACACTGAAGCTTTCTTT. Its protein is CAWRPGVYTEAFF.

The chain joins TRBV20-1 to TRBJ2-3; D may be TRBD2 (6 bases). V lost 3 bases and J 11 bases, leaving 9 bases between the germline ends. The germline V gene has CDR1 DFQATT and CDR2 SNEGSKA (reference sequence). The CDR3 is made up of 10 amino acids. The CDR3 DNA reads TGCAGTGCTAGTACTAGCCTGCAGTATTTT. It codes for CSASTSLQYF.

This clone was recorded once. This chain uses TRBV3-1 (or the pseudogene TRBV3-2) with TRBJ2-1; 9 nucleotides line up with TRBD2. Germline V gene sequence: CDR1 LGHDT, CDR2 YNNKEL (reference sequence). J gave up 4 bases and V 6 bases, and 7 bases lay outside the gene matches. This CDR3 region has 15 residues. In DNA, the CDR3 is TGTGCCAGCAGAGATCTAGCGGGGACGTACAATGAGCAGTTCTTC. This gives the protein CASRDLAGTYNEQFF.

This chain uses TRBV5-4 with TRBJ2-5; 8 bases agree with TRBD1. This CDR3 comprises 13 residues. V was pared by 3 bases and J by 5 bases, with 3 bases of the junction left unmatched. Germline loops: CDR1 SGHNT, CDR2 YYREEE (reference sequence). CDR3: CASSWDRKETQYF. The CDR3 nucleotides read TGTGCCAGCAGCTGGGACAGGAAGGAGACCCAGTACTTC. Based on the CDR3 plus reference TRBV5-4 and TRBJ2-5, the full variable domain is ETGVTQSPTHLIKTRGQQVTLRCSSQSGHNTVSWYQQALGQGPQFIFQYYREEENGRGNFPPRFSGLQFPNYSSELNVNALELDDSALYLCASSWDRKETQYFGPGTRLLVL.